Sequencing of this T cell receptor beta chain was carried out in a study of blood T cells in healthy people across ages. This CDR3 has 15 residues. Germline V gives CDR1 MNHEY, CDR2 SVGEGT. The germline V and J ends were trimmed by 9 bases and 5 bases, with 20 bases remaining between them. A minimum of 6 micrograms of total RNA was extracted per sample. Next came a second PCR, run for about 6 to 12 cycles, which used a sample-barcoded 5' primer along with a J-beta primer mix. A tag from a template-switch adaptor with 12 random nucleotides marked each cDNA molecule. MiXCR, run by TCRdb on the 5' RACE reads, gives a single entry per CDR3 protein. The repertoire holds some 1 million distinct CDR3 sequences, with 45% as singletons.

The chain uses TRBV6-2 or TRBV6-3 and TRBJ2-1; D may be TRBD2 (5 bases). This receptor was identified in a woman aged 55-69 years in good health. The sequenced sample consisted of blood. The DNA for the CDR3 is TGTGCCAGTCGTAATGCCGGAGAGACTAACAATGAGCAGTTCTTC. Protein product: CASRNAGETNNEQFF.